This T cell receptor beta chain was identified during a study of blood T cell repertoires in COVID-19. Clinical history reported by participants formed the basis on which cohorts were assigned. This clone has just one count. Sequencing was performed with immunoSEQ multiplex PCR; in TCRdb, only in-frame clones are kept and a portion is missing. The sample records more than 250,000 clones, approximately 88% being singletons. V shed 4 bases, J shed 8 bases, and the junction held 4 bases outside the gene matches. Germline CDR1 is SGHTA and CDR2 is FQGNSA. CDR3 size: 14 residues. This clonotype was obtained from a woman aged 40 to 55 who had recovered from COVID-19. The chain couples TRBV7-2 to TRBJ1-4, with TRBD1 identical over 10 bases. The sample comprised PBMCs or T cells enriched from blood (not recorded which). The CDR3 bases are TGTGCCAGCAGCTGGGACAGGGGTGACGAAAAACTGTTTTTT. Its translation: CASSWDRGDEKLFF.